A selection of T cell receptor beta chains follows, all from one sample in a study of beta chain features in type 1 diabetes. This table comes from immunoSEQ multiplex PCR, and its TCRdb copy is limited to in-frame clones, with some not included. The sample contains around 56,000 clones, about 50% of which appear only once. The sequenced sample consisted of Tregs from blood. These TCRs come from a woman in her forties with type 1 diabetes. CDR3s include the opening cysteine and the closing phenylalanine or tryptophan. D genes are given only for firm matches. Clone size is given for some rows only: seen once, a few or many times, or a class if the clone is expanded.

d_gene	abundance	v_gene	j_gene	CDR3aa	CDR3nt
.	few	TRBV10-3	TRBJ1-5	CAISEGPNQPQHF	TGTGCCATCAGTGAGGGCCCCAATCAGCCCCAGCATTTT
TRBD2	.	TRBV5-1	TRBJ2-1	CASSFDGTSGFEQFF	TGCGCCAGCAGCTTCGACGGGACTAGCGGGTTTGAGCAGTTCTTC
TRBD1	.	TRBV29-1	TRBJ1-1	CSPFGTGMATEAFF	TGCAGCCCCTTCGGGACAGGGATGGCCACTGAAGCTTTCTTT
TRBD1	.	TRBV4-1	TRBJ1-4	CASSQADRGVDEKLFF	TGCGCCAGCAGCCAAGCCGACAGGGGGGTGGATGAAAAACTGTTTTTT
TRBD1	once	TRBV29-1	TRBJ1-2	CSVELQGGYGHTF	TGCAGCGTTGAACTACAGGGGGGCTATGGCCACACCTTC
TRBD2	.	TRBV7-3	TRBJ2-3	CASRLAGGGTDTQYF	TGTGCCAGCAGACTAGCGGGAGGAGGCACAGATACGCAGTATTTT
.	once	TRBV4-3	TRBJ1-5	CASSQIRGQPQHF	TGCGCCAGCAGCCAAATCAGAGGGCAGCCCCAGCATTTT
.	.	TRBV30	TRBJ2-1	CALSPGLYLNNEQFF	TGTGCTTTGAGCCCCGGACTTTACCTCAACAATGAGCAGTTCTTC
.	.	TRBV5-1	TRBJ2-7	CASSLGRAMTYEQYF	TGCGCCAGCAGCTTGGGGCGGGCGATGACCTACGAGCAGTACTTC
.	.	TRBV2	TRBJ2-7	CASRAYSYEQYF	TGTGCCAGCAGGGCATACTCCTACGAGCAGTACTTC
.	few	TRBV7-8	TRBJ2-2	CASSPQGTTGELFF	TGTGCCAGCAGTCCTCAGGGTACGACCGGGGAGCTGTTTTTT
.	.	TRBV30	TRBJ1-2	CAWSEEGIHGYTF	TGTGCCTGGAGTGAAGAGGGAATCCATGGCTACACCTTC
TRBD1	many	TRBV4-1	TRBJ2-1	CASSQGTGGAEQFF	TGCGCCAGCAGCCAAGGGACAGGGGGGGCTGAGCAGTTCTTC
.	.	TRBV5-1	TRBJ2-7	CASSLLQSYEQYF	TGCGCCAGCAGCTTGCTACAGTCCTACGAGCAGTACTTC
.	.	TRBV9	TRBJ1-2	CASSRSRDMLIYGYTF	TGTGCCAGCAGCCGTTCCCGGGACATGTTAATCTATGGCTACACCTTC
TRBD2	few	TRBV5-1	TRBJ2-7	CASSLAIAGGTYEQYF	TGCGCCAGCAGCTTGGCCATAGCGGGAGGGACCTACGAGCAGTACTTC
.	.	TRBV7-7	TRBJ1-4	CASSSALGEKLFF	TGTGCTAGCAGCTCAGCCCTGGGCGAAAAACTGTTTTTT
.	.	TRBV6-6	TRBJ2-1	CASSYLDEQFF	TGTGCCAGCAGTTACTTAGATGAGCAGTTCTTC
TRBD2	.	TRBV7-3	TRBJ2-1	CASSPDGAAGDEQFF	TGTGCCAGCAGCCCCGACGGAGCGGCGGGAGATGAGCAGTTCTTC
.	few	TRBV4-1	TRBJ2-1	CASSQGGLSPYNEQFF	TGCGCCAGCAGCCAAGGGGGGCTATCCCCCTACAATGAGCAGTTCTTC
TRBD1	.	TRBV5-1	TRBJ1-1	CASSGGTALSINTEAFF	TGCGCCAGCAGCGGGGGGACAGCCCTGTCTATTAACACTGAAGCTTTCTTT
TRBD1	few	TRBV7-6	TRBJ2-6	CASSPGTDNVLTF	TGTGCCAGCAGCCCCGGGACAGACAACGTCCTGACTTTC
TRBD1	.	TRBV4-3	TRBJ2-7	CASSRTGSGAYEQYF	TGCGCCAGCAGTCGGACAGGGAGTGGAGCCTACGAGCAGTACTTC
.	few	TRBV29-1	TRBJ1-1	CSGGQSTEAFF	TGCAGCGGTGGACAGAGCACTGAAGCTTTCTTT
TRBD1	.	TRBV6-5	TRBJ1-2	CASSFSGTEGYTF	TGTGCCAGCAGTTTCTCCGGGACAGAGGGCTACACCTTC
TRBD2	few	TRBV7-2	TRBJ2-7	CASSFAGENYEQYF	TGTGCCAGCAGCTTCGCGGGAGAGAACTACGAGCAGTACTTC
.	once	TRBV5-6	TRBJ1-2	CASSFTGNGYTF	TGTGCCAGCAGCTTTACAGGGAATGGCTACACCTTC
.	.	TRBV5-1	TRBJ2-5	CASSPPEGRETQYF	TGCGCCAGCAGCCCCCCGGAGGGGCGAGAGACCCAGTACTTC
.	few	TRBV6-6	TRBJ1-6	CASRKEIQGPRSPLHF	TGTGCCAGCAGGAAAGAAATCCAGGGCCCCCGATCACCCCTCCACTTT